The source of this T cell receptor (beta chain) is a study of T cell clones after liver transplantation. Across the whole study: TCRbeta sequencing after a pre-transplant mixed lymphocyte reaction identified graft-donor-reactive clones, later tracked in post-transplant blood.

The study's findings and limits: The donor-reactive repertoire was only partly measurable in a couple of subjects, lacking donor cells.

Profiled with immunoSEQ multiplex PCR; TCRdb holds only in-frame clones, not every one. The repertoire includes around 76,000 clones, about 80% of them detected once, and 0.79% sits in the top ten. CDR1 and CDR2 (germline): SNHLY, FYNNEI. Trimming stripped 3 bases from V and 11 bases from J, with 11 bases between. The CDR3 length is 12 residues. This clone has more than one count but fewer than ten. Its target is unknown. The V call is TRBV2, the J call TRBJ1-5, with TRBD1 as a possible D gene (5 bases). This specimen consisted of CD4+ T cells from blood, obtained 12 months after liver transplant. The TCR originated in a human patient who received a liver transplant. Some T cells may be supplied by the graft donor. The CDR3 sequence: CASSDRGEAQHF. CDR3 nucleotides: TGTGCCAGCAGTGATCGAGGGGAGGCCCAGCATTTT.